This TCR beta chain was documented in a study of blood T cell repertoires in COVID-19. Study summary: Acute and convalescent COVID-19 specimens originated in the United States, Italy and Spain.

V dropped 8 bases and J dropped 2 bases, with 16 bases sitting between them. The CDR3 spans 15 residues. The germline V gene encodes CDR1 LNHDA and CDR2 SQIVND (reference sequence). Original data processing: Amplification from reference gene primers served as the basis for estimated nucleated cell counts. Libraries were prepared by immunoSEQ multiplex PCR; TCRdb keeps only in-frame clonotypes and omits some of them. From that table come the V and J calls and clone size; the DNA was used to work out D and trimming. The sample holds some 65,000 clones, 90% seen once. One Seattle source followed patients from active infection through their disease course.

This TCR was sampled from a man between 50 and 59 years old with COVID-19, enrolled during active disease. Sequenced material: peripheral blood. The chain is built from TRBV19 and TRBJ1-5; D perhaps matches TRBD1 (5 bases). The CDR3 nucleotides read TGTGCCAGTTGGGATGGACATAGTGGCAATCAGCCCCAGCATTTT. The encoded protein is CASWDGHSGNQPQHF.